The sequence of this T cell receptor beta chain was determined in a study of CD8 T cells in ankylosing spondylitis. Whole-study findings and limits: Peripheral blood held disease-linked clones only at relatively low frequency, and these were CD8+. In synovial fluid and blood from reactive arthritis, some motif variants were previously reported. What seemed typical of ankylosing spondylitis blood was a TCR beta motif built from several highly homologous variants.

Scientists made TCR beta libraries using quantitative 5'-RACE with molecular barcodes. TCRdb recomputed calls from the 5' RACE reads with MiXCR, one row per CDR3 protein. The top ten hold 7.8% of the sample, which has about 280,000 distinct CDR3 sequences, about 19% seen once. Only a few counts were recorded for this clonotype. Its antigen is unidentified. The source is a male donor with ankylosing spondylitis or in good health (not recorded which). Sequencing was performed on blood, either unsorted or a sorted T cell fraction (not recorded which).

CDR3 region: CASSSGRVLRTDTQYF. In DNA, the CDR3 is TGTGCCAGCAGTTCTGGCAGGGTGCTTCGCACAGATACGCAGTATTTT. This sequence joins TRBV12-3 or TRBV12-4 and TRBJ2-3; the D gene is possibly TRBD1 (5 bases). The ends were cut back, 4 bases at V and 1 base at J, with 15 bases in the middle. The CDR3 sequence is 16 residues long.